The T cell receptor (beta chain) under discussion was sequenced for a study of blood T cell repertoires in COVID-19. On the study more broadly: The United States, Italy and Spain were the sources of the acute and convalescent COVID-19 samples.

The CDR3 is 13 amino acids. After removal of 4 bases from V and 3 bases from J, the junction contained 1 base not matched to a gene. Germline assignment: CDR1 SGHDT and CDR2 YYEEEE. Assay used: immunoSEQ multiplex PCR; TCRdb lists only in-frame clones, some missing. Of fewer than 300,000 clones in the sample, 70% to 90% were seen once. The chain uses TRBV5-6 and TRBJ2-7, with 10 positions matching TRBD2. Sequenced material: peripheral blood. The sequence came from a man aged 50-59 years with COVID-19, enrolled during active disease. The CDR3 nucleotides are TGTGCCAGCAGCCCTAGCGGGAGCTACGAGCAGTACTTC. It translates to CASSPSGSYEQYF.